This entry concerns a single T cell receptor (beta chain). The antigen is undetermined. Method: immunoSEQ multiplex PCR; TCRdb's copy keeps in-frame clones and lacks some. The sample yields some 64,000 clones, about 85% seen once. This entry is derived from a study of OX40 agonist ivuxolimab in advanced cancers. Study at large: The dose-escalation cohort had hepatocellular carcinoma, melanoma, renal cell or head and neck cancer. Subjects had a mean age of about 57 years, with a range of roughly 23 to 80; around 84% were male.

The CDR3 covers 15 residues. Per germline, CDR1 LGHNA and CDR2 YNFKEQ. Trimming took 1 base from V and 1 from J, leaving 11 bases between them. Study-wide points: CD8+ T cells showed, on average, more clonal expansion than CD4+ cells.

The material sequenced was CD4+ or CD8+ T cells sorted from blood, taken in a trial of the OX40 agonist ivuxolimab. This rearrangement joins TRBV4-2 to TRBJ2-7; the D gene is possibly TRBD2 (7 bases). The sequence derives from an adult with an advanced solid tumor such as melanoma, head and neck, liver or kidney cancer. The CDR3 coding sequence is TGTGCCAGCAGCCAAGGGGGGGGGCAGTCCTACGAGCAGTACTTC. This sequence encodes CASSQGGGQSYEQYF.